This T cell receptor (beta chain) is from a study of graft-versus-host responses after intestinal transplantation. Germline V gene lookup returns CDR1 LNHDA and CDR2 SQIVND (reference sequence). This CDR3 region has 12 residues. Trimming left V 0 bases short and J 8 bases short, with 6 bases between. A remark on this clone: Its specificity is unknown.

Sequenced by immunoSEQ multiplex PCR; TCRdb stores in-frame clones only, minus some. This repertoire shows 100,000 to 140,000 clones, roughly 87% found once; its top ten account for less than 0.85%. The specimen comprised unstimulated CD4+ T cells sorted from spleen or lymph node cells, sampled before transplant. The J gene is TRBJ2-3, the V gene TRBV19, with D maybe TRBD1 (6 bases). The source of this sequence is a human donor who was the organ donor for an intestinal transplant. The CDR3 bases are TGTGCCAGTAGTATAGAAGGGGGTACGCAGTATTTT. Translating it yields CASSIEGGTQYF.